The 14 T cell receptor beta chains listed next were all sequenced from one sample in a study of T-cell reconstitution after alpha-beta-depleted transplantation in children. TCRbeta library construction was performed incorporating unique molecular identifiers. Via MiXCR, TCRdb re-called the PCR reads, giving one row per CDR3 protein. The repertoire holds about 220,000 distinct CDR3 sequences, with under 20% as singletons. The specimen comprised PBMCs, mostly from graft donor cells, sampled 360 days after TCRalphabeta/CD19-depleted stem cell transplant. The receptor source for this set is a male patient aged 2-15 years who had a stem cell transplant for acute lymphoblastic leukemia, so the T cells may come from the graft donor.

This clonotype was observed a few times. The CDR3 nucleotides are TGCGCCAGCAGTCCGCTAGCGGGGGAACCAGATACGCAGTATTTT. Translating it yields CASSPLAGEPDTQYF. V and J are TRBV4-3 and TRBJ2-3, with 10 bases aligning to TRBD2. V was pared by 6 bases and J by 4 bases, with 7 bases of the junction left unmatched. Germline V gene sequence: CDR1 LGHNA, CDR2 YSLEER. CDR3 length equals 15 residues.

This clonotype was seen many times. The gene calls are TRBV20-1 and TRBJ2-2, with TRBD2 matching over 11 bases. Germline assignment: CDR1 DFQATT and CDR2 SNEGSKA (reference sequence). CDR3 length: 15 amino acids. V shed 5 bases, J shed 1 base, and the junction held 3 bases outside the gene matches. CDR3 nucleotides: TGCAGTGCTGGACTAGCGGGCTTGAACACCGGGGAGCTGTTTTTT. This gives the protein CSAGLAGLNTGELFF.

This clonotype occurred once. A read error may explain this, as a much larger clone is one base away. This CDR3 fails to terminate in the conserved phenylalanine or tryptophan, so it likely reflects a read error. V gene TRBV29-1 combines with J gene TRBJ1-4; no clear D gene. Trimming removed 3 bases at V and 8 bases at J, with 13 bases between. CDR1 is SQVTM and CDR2 is ANQGSEA in the germline V gene. CDR3 length: 13 residues. DNA of the CDR3: TGCAGCGTTGATGTGGGAGGTGAAGAAAAACTGTTTTAT. Residues: CSVDVGGEEKLFY.

This clonotype was observed a handful of times. The chain uses TRBV7-9 and TRBJ2-7, with D possibly TRBD2 on 5 matching bases. CDR1 is SEHNR, CDR2 FQNEAQ, per germline (reference sequence). Trimming removed 4 bases at V and 3 bases at J, with 16 bases between. The length of the CDR3 is 15 residues. CDR3 in DNA: TGTGCCAGCAGCTCGACCGAGGGCCCACACTACGAGCAGTACTTC. Protein sequence: CASSSTEGPHYEQYF.

This clonotype was seen repeatedly, ten times or more. This chain uses TRBV4-2 with TRBJ2-6; perhaps TRBD2 as D (6 bases). V lost 4 bases and J lost 0, with 7 bases in between. The germline V gene encodes CDR1 LGHNA and CDR2 YNFKEQ. The CDR3 runs to 15 residues. CDR3 amino acids: CASSPTSSGANVLTF. The DNA for the CDR3 is TGTGCCAGCAGCCCGACTAGCTCTGGGGCCAACGTCCTGACTTTC.

The V and J genes are TRBV20-1 and TRBJ2-3, with 9 positions matching TRBD1. Trimming cost V 6 bases and J 0 bases; bases outside gene matches: 4. The CDR3 spans 14 residues. Germline lookup yields CDR1 DFQATT and CDR2 SNEGSKA (reference sequence). CDR3 DNA: TGCAGTGCCGGGGACAGGGTTAGCACAGATACGCAGTATTTT. Encoded protein: CSAGDRVSTDTQYF.

This chain connects TRBV5-1 to TRBJ1-4, with 7 bases matching TRBD1. The V gene end was trimmed by 0 bases and the J gene end by 4 bases; junction bases not matched to a gene: 6. This CDR3 comprises 16 residues. The V gene's germline CDR1 is SGHRS and CDR2 YFSETQ. Here the CDR3 reads CASSLARQGFNEKLFF. CDR3 sequence (DNA): TGCGCCAGCAGCTTGGCTCGACAGGGATTTAATGAAAAACTGTTTTTT. The full variable domain, rest sourced from reference TRBV5-1 and TRBJ1-4, is KAGVTQTPRYLIKTRGQQVTLSCSPISGHRSVSWYQQTPGQGLQFLFEYFSETQRNKGNFPGRFSGRQFSNSRSEMNVSTLELGDSALYLCASSLARQGFNEKLFFGSGTQLSVL.

This clonotype was detected a few times. The chain recombines TRBV5-1 with TRBJ1-2, with TRBD1 as a possible D gene (5 bases). V was shortened by 0 bases and J by 8 bases, with 17 bases between the two germline ends. From germline, CDR1 is SGHRS and CDR2 YFSETQ. This CDR3 contains 15 residues. CDR3 in amino acids: CASSLDGPQGEGYTF. CDR3 nucleotides: TGCGCCAGCAGCTTGGACGGTCCTCAGGGTGAAGGCTACACCTTC.

This clonotype appeared a few times. J is TRBJ2-2 and V is TRBV11-2; possibly TRBD2 for D (6 bases). The V gene's germline CDR1 is SGHAT and CDR2 FQNNGV. CDR3 length: 16 amino acids. With 6 bases removed from V and 3 bases from J, the gap between germline ends came to 17 bases. In DNA, the CDR3 is TGTGCCAGCAGGTTTGCGACTAGAGTATACACCGGGGAGCTGTTTTTT. Translated, it gives CASRFATRVYTGELFF.

This clonotype has at least ten counts. The rearrangement links TRBV25-1 to TRBJ2-7, with 12 positions matching TRBD1. J lost 2 bases, V lost 6 bases, and 2 bases had no gene match. The CDR3 contains 14 residues. The germline V gene has CDR1 MGHDK and CDR2 SYGVNS. In nucleotides, the CDR3 is TGTGCCAGCAGGGGACAGGGGGCCACCTACGAGCAGTACTTC. This encodes CASRGQGATYEQYF.

V and J are TRBV7-8 and TRBJ2-1, with TRBD2 matching over 10 bases. The junction had 10 bases not matched to a gene; V was cut back by 5 bases and J by 6 bases. The CDR3 has 16 residues. From germline, CDR1 is SGHVS and CDR2 FQNEAQ. Here the CDR3 reads CASSPTELAGSNEQFF. The CDR3 coding sequence is TGTGCCAGCAGCCCTACCGAACTAGCGGGGAGCAATGAGCAGTTCTTC.

CDR3 bases: TGTGCCAGCAGTTATTCCACAGGGGTATCTAATTCACCCCTCCACTTT. It specifies CASSYSTGVSNSPLHF. This chain connects TRBV6-5 to TRBJ1-6; 7 nucleotides match TRBD1. Germline assignment: CDR1 MNHEY and CDR2 SVGAGI. V dropped 3 bases and J dropped 6; count of bases not matched to a gene: 8. The CDR3 length is 16 residues.

The genes are TRBV27 and TRBJ2-7; 14 bases match TRBD2. The trim removed 4 bases at V and 2 bases at J, leaving 1 base unmatched. Germline V CDR1 and CDR2: MNHEY, SMNVEV (reference sequence). The CDR3 contains 15 residues. CDR3 DNA sequence: TGTGCCAGCAGTTGGACTAGCGGGGGGACCTACGAGCAGTACTTC. It encodes CASSWTSGGTYEQYF.

The chain joins TRBV11-2 to TRBJ1-2, with unresolved D. The CDR3 has 14 residues. Germline lookup yields CDR1 SGHAT and CDR2 FQNNGV. Trimming cost V 5 bases and J 5 bases, with 15 bases left between them. CDR3 DNA sequence: TGTGCCAGCAGCACCACCGGACGGTGGTATGGCTACACCTTC. Translated, it gives CASSTTGRWYGYTF.